Sequencing of this T cell receptor beta chain was carried out in a study of blood T cell repertoires in COVID-19. As for the study in general: Specimens from acute and convalescent COVID-19 originated in the United States, Italy and Spain. Sources were T cells, B-cell-depleted T cells, or PBMCs; the material itself was cDNA or gDNA.

Under the authors' procedure: By means of reference gene primer amplification, nucleated cell counts were estimated. Only in-frame clones appear in the TCRdb table, and some are missing; sequencing was by immunoSEQ multiplex PCR. From that table come the V and J calls and clone size; the DNA was used to work out D and trimming. In the table there are a few hundred thousand clones, less than 85% of which are singletons. Germline CDR1 ENHRY, CDR2 SYGVKD. V gave up 8 bases and J gave up 4 bases; unmatched junction bases: 6. CDR3 size: 13 residues. Only a few counts were recorded for this clone. The genes are TRBV10-3 and TRBJ2-3; 7 bases map to TRBD2. This clonotype originated in a woman at least 80 years old with acute or convalescent COVID-19. The sample consisted of peripheral blood. CDR3 sequence reads: CAILGEGADTQYF. CDR3 DNA: TGTGCCATCCTTGGGGAGGGTGCAGATACGCAGTATTTT.